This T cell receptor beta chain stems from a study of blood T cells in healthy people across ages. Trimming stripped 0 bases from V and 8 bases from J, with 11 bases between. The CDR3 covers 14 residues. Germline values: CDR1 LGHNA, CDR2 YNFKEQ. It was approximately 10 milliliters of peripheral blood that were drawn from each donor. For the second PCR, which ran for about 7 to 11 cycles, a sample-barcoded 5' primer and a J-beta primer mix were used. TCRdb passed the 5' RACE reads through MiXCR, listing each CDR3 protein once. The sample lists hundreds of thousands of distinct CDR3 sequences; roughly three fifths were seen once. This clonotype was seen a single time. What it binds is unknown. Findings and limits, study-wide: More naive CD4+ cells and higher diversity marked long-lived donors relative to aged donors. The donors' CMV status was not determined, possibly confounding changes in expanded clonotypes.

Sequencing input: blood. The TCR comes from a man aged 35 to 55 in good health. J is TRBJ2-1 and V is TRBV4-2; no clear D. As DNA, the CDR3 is TGTGCCAGCAGCCAAGACCGAGTCCGCGATGAGCAGTTCTTC. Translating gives CASSQDRVRDEQFF.